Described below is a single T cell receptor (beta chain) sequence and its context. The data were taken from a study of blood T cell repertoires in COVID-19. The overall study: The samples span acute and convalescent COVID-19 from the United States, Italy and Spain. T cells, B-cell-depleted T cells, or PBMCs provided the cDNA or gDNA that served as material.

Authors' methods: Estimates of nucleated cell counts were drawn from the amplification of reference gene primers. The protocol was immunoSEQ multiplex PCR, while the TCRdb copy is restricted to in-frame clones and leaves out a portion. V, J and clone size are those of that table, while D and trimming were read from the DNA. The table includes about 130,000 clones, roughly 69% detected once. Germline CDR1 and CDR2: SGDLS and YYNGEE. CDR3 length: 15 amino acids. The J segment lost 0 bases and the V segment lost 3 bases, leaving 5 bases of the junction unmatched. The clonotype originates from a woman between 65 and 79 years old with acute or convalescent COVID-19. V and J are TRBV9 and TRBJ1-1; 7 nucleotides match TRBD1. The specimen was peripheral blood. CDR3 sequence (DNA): TGTGCCAGCAGCGGACAGGGAGCGGTGAACACTGAAGCTTTCTTT. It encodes CASSGQGAVNTEAFF.